This T cell receptor beta chain was sequenced for a study of blood T cell repertoires in COVID-19. Across the study: The United States, Italy and Spain supplied acute and convalescent COVID-19 samples. From T cells, B-cell-depleted T cells, or PBMCs came the material, which was cDNA or gDNA.

From germline, CDR1 is LGHNT and CDR2 FRNRAP. This CDR3 has 16 amino acids. V shed 1 base, J shed 0 bases, and the junction held 0 bases outside the gene matches. Assay used: immunoSEQ multiplex PCR; TCRdb lists only in-frame clones, some missing. The data contain 150,000 to 200,000 clones, around 80% of them seen just once; the ten biggest clones take up over 6.5%. Enrolled during active infection, Seattle patients were then followed longitudinally. The gene calls are TRBV12-5 and TRBJ2-2; 9 bases match TRBD1. The clonotype originates from a woman aged 40 to 50 with COVID-19, enrolled during active disease. The sequenced sample was peripheral blood. CDR3 coding DNA: TGTGCTAGTGGTTTGGGACAGGGGGCGAACACCGGGGAGCTGTTTTTT. This encodes CASGLGQGANTGELFF.